These 11 T cell receptor beta chains were sequenced from one sample in a study of PD-L1 blockade in urothelial cancer. TCRdb's copy holds only in-frame clones and misses some; the assay was immunoSEQ multiplex PCR. The sample carries 35,000 to 50,000 clones, around nine tenths recorded once. Here the sequenced sample was PBMCs, taken around atezolizumab (anti-PD-L1) treatment. The receptor source for this set is a woman aged 55-75 years with urothelial cancer.

Only one count was recorded for this clone. V usage is TRBV7-9 and J usage is TRBJ2-7, with D perhaps TRBD1 (5 bases). The CDR3 totals 15 residues. CDR1 is SEHNR and CDR2 is FQNEAQ in the germline V gene (reference sequence). The V and J ends lost 5 bases and 0 bases respectively, with 14 bases between them. CDR3 sequence reads: CASSTATANSYEQYF. In DNA, the CDR3 is TGTGCCAGCAGCACCGCGACAGCTAACTCCTACGAGCAGTACTTC.

The chain joins TRBV19 to TRBJ2-2; 8 nucleotides agree with TRBD2. There are 15 residues in the CDR3. The germline V gene encodes CDR1 LNHDA and CDR2 SQIVND (reference sequence). The V and J ends lost 7 bases and 6 bases, in that order; junction bases with no gene match: 10. CDR3 in amino acids: CASNYRTSRAGELFF. In DNA form, the CDR3 reads TGTGCCAGTAACTATAGGACTAGCCGGGCCGGGGAGCTGTTTTTT.

The chain employs TRBV4-3 and TRBJ2-7, with 8 nucleotides matching TRBD1. V lost 4 bases, J lost 4 bases, and 3 bases stayed unmatched. The germline V gene encodes CDR1 LGHNA and CDR2 YSLEER. The CDR3 extends over 13 amino acids. The CDR3 bases are TGCGCCAGCAGCCCCCGGACAGGGTACGAGCAGTACTTC. Amino acids: CASSPRTGYEQYF.

The chain joins TRBV11-2 to TRBJ1-4; D unclear. Per the germline V gene, CDR1 is SGHAT and CDR2 is FQNNGV. V was cut by 0 bases and J by 7 bases, with 6 bases left in between. The CDR3 contains 13 residues. Here the CDR3 DNA reads TGTGCCAGCAGCTTAGATCGGTTTGAAAAACTGTTTTTT. Protein: CASSLDRFEKLFF.

V gene TRBV5-1 combines with J gene TRBJ2-7, with D possibly TRBD2 on 6 matching bases. The CDR3 totals 14 residues. V lost 0 bases and J lost 2, with 9 bases in between. Germline V gives CDR1 SGHRS, CDR2 YFSETQ. The CDR3 DNA reads TGCGCCAGCAGCTTGGGGGGGAGGCCCTACGAGCAGTACTTC. Its translation is CASSLGGRPYEQYF.

The V call is TRBV25-1, the J call TRBJ1-4; 7 bases line up with TRBD1. CDR1 MGHDK and CDR2 SYGVNS come from the germline V gene. Trimming at V came to 8 bases and at J to 6 bases, leaving 6 bases not matched to a gene. CDR3 length: 13 amino acids. The CDR3 nucleotides read TGTGCCAGCGCCGGGACAGTCGATGAAAAACTGTTTTTT. Its protein is CASAGTVDEKLFF.

The gene calls are TRBV6-5 and TRBJ1-3; TRBD1 might be the D (6 bases). With 5 bases removed from V and 7 bases from J, the gap between germline ends came to 18 bases. CDR1 and CDR2 (germline): MNHEY, SVGAGI. The CDR3 is 15 amino acids. The CDR3 loop is CASSPRQDVANTIYF. In DNA form, the CDR3 reads TGTGCCAGCAGTCCCCGACAGGACGTGGCCAACACCATATATTTT.

Only one count was recorded for this clone. The chain recombines TRBV7-9 with TRBJ1-5; a weak D match, TRBD1 (6 bases). The CDR3 has 17 amino acids. Germline assignment: CDR1 SEHNR and CDR2 FQNEAQ (reference sequence). V lost 2 bases and J lost 5, with 19 bases in between. The CDR3 sequence is CASSLWPPPGVDQPQHF. The CDR3 nucleotides are TGTGCCAGCAGCTTATGGCCGCCACCAGGGGTCGATCAGCCCCAGCATTTT.

The chain recombines TRBV10-2 with TRBJ2-1; 7 bases match TRBD1. Germline V gene lookup returns CDR1 WSHSY and CDR2 SAAADI. Trimming cost V 7 bases and J 4 bases; bases outside gene matches: 7. The CDR3 totals 14 residues. Written as DNA, the CDR3 is TGCGCCAGCAAGACCCCGGGACAGTACAATGAGCAGTTCTTC. Translated, it gives CASKTPGQYNEQFF.

The rearrangement links TRBV28 to TRBJ1-5, with no clear D. V lost 6 bases, J lost 6 bases, and 21 bases lay in between. The CDR3 extends over 16 amino acids. Germline V gene lookup returns CDR1 MDHEN and CDR2 SYDVKM. CDR3 loop: CASSHDPMGGGQPQHF. The DNA for the CDR3 is TGTGCCAGCAGCCACGACCCCATGGGAGGCGGTCAGCCCCAGCATTTT.

CDR3 bases: TGTGCCAGTAGTCATCCCGGACAGGGGTACAATGAGCAGTTCTTC. Its protein is CASSHPGQGYNEQFF. This chain links TRBV19 with TRBJ2-1, with 9 bases lining up with TRBD1. The V gene end was trimmed by 5 bases and the J gene end by 4 bases; junction bases not matched to a gene: 6. Germline-derived CDR1 and CDR2 are LNHDA and SQIVND (reference sequence). This CDR3 contains 15 residues.